Described below is a single T cell receptor (beta chain) sequence and its context. The data were obtained in a study of blood T cell repertoires in COVID-19. Study background: From T cells, B-cell-depleted T cells, or PBMCs came the material, which was cDNA or gDNA.

Per the germline V gene, CDR1 is MNHEY and CDR2 is SVGAGI. CDR3 length: 13 amino acids. Trimming took 6 bases from V and 7 from J; bases not matched to a gene: 8. The method was immunoSEQ multiplex PCR; TCRdb's version includes in-frame clones alone and lacks a portion of them. The repertoire has hundreds of thousands of clones, approximately 82% of them found once; the top ten carry approximately 2.5%. Material: peripheral blood. The rearrangement joins TRBV6-5 to TRBJ1-1, with 7 nucleotides matching TRBD1. This TCR was sampled from a woman in her seventies with active or convalescent COVID-19. The DNA of the CDR3 is TGTGCCAGCAGGTACCCGTGGGACAGTGAAGCTTTCTTT. Translating gives CASRYPWDSEAFF.